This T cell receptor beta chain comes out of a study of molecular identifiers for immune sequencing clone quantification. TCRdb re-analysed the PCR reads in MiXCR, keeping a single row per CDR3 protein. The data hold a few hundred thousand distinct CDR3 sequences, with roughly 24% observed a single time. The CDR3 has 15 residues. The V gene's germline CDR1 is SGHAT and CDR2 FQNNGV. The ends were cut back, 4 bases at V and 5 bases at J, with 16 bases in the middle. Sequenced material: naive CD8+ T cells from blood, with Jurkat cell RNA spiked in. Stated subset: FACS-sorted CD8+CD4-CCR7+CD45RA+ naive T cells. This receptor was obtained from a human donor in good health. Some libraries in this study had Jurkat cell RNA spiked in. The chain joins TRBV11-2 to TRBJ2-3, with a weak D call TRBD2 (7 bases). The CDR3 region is CASSSLVGGGDTQYF. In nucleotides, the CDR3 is TGTGCCAGCAGCTCCCTCGTAGGGGGGGGAGATACGCAGTATTTT.